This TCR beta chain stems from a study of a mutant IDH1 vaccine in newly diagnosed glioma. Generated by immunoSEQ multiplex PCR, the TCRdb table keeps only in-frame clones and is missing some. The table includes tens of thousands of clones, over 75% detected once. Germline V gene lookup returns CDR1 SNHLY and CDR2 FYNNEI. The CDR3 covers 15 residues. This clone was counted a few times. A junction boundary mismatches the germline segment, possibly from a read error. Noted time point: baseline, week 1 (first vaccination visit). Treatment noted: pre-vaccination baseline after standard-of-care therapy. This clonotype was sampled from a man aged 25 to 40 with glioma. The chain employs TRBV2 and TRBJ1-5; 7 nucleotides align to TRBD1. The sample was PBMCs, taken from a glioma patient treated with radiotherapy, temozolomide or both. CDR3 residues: CASSEGTVSNQPQHF. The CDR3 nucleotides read TGTGCCAGCAGCGAAGGGACAGTTAGCAATCAGCCCCAGCATTTT.